This T cell receptor beta chain derives from a study of Graves' ophthalmopathy and Graves' hyperthyroidism. RNA transcripts were the template, and TCR beta CDR3 regions were amplified from them. The first-round RT-PCR employed HTBI primers together with the Qiagen OneStep RT-PCR kit. A multiplex PCR was then performed as the second round. TCRdb ran MiXCR on the multiplex PCR reads and lists one entry per CDR3 protein. The sample contains some 1.1 million distinct CDR3 sequences, 35% to 45% of which appear only once. Participants with hyperthyroidism, aged 18 to 65, were newly diagnosed with under 2 months' duration. Thyroid ultrasound, orbital computed tomography, TRAb, serum thyroxine and clinical symptoms formed the basis of diagnosis. V was cut by 10 bases and J by 3 bases, with 21 bases left in between. CDR1 is MGHDK and CDR2 is SYGVNS in the germline V gene. The CDR3 is made up of 15 amino acids.

The receptor was isolated from an adult man with Graves' hyperthyroidism. Specimen: peripheral blood or thyroid tissue (not recorded which). The rearrangement links TRBV25-1 to TRBJ1-2, with D hard to call. CDR3 coding DNA: TGTGCCACCAACCAGGCTCCTATACAGTACTATGGCTACACCTTC. Translated, it gives CATNQAPIQYYGYTF.